The TCR beta chain described here comes from a study of blood T cell repertoires in COVID-19. Study as a whole: Acute and convalescent COVID-19 samples came from the United States, Italy and Spain.

The V end was cut by 5 bases, the J end by 7 bases, with 14 bases between. In germline, CDR1 is SQVTM, CDR2 ANQGSEA. The CDR3 totals 12 residues. Here immunoSEQ multiplex PCR was the method, and the copy in TCRdb shows in-frame clones only, minus some. The repertoire has 150,000 to 200,000 clones, roughly 85% of them found once; the top ten carry 8% to 10%. The TCR sequence derives from a man between 60 and 75 years old with acute or convalescent COVID-19. J is TRBJ1-2 and V is TRBV29-1, with D tentatively TRBD1 (6 bases). Sequencing was carried out using peripheral blood. The DNA of the CDR3 is TGCAGCGTTATAAGGGGGATCGGTGGCTACACCTTC. Protein product: CSVIRGIGGYTF.